Following are 13 T cell receptor beta chains from one sample sequenced in a study of T-cell reconstitution after alpha-beta-depleted transplantation in children. A TCRbeta library incorporating unique molecular identifiers was prepared. TCRdb analysed the PCR reads with MiXCR anew, one entry per CDR3 protein. The sample has about 300,000 distinct CDR3 sequences; roughly a tenth are singletons. The starting material was PBMCs, obtained before TCRalphabeta/CD19-depleted stem cell transplant. The receptors derive from a boy in the first two years of life with acute myeloid leukemia, due to receive a stem cell transplant.

Worth noting for this clonotype: A much larger clone sits a single nucleotide away, making a read error possible. This chain links TRBV29-1 with TRBJ2-7, with a tentative D call TRBD1 (6 bases). V lost 3 bases, J lost 0 bases, and 15 bases lay in between. Germline V lookup: CDR1 SQVTM, CDR2 ANQGSEA. The CDR3 loop spans 15 amino acids. The CDR3 loop is CSVDGPRGYSYEQYF. CDR3 DNA: TGCAGCGTTGACGGGCCCAGGGGTTACTCCTACGAGCAGTACTTC.

This clonotype has ten or more counts. The chain combines TRBV5-1 with TRBJ2-7, with 10 bases identical to TRBD2. The CDR3 spans 16 residues. After removal of 0 bases from V and 0 bases from J, the junction contained 3 bases not matched to a gene. From germline, CDR1 is SGHRS and CDR2 YFSETQ. This CDR3 is CASSLGAGGSSYEQYF. CDR3 coding DNA: TGCGCCAGCAGCTTGGGAGCGGGAGGGAGCTCCTACGAGCAGTACTTC.

Concerning this clonotype itself: A single base separates this from a much larger clone, so it may be a read error. The chain employs TRBV29-1 and TRBJ2-5; 7 bases fit TRBD2. The CDR3 is made up of 12 amino acids. Germline assignment: CDR1 SQVTM and CDR2 ANQGSEA. With V trimmed by 4 bases and J by 8 bases, 7 bases remained unmatched. The CDR3 DNA reads TGCAGCGTTGCGGGGGGTCGGAATACCCAGTACTTC. It is translated as CSVAGGRNTQYF.

In this sample, this clonotype turned up many times. The gene calls are TRBV5-1 and TRBJ2-7, with 7 bases lining up with TRBD1. Germline V gene lookup returns CDR1 SGHRS and CDR2 YFSETQ. The CDR3 loop spans 14 amino acids. Losses at the gene ends were 4 bases for V and 4 bases for J; bases not matched to a gene: 8. The DNA for the CDR3 is TGCGCCAGCAGCCCAGGACAGGCCCTTTACGAGCAGTACTTC. It codes for CASSPGQALYEQYF.

Many counts were recorded for this clonotype. A read error may be the cause here, since a much bigger clone is one base away. The rearrangement links TRBV27 to TRBJ2-3, with 8 bases that match TRBD1. The trim removed 7 bases at V and 11 bases at J, leaving 17 bases unmatched. The germline CDR1 and CDR2 sequences are MNHEY and SMNVEV (reference sequence). The CDR3 is made up of 15 amino acids. The CDR3 coding sequence is TGTGCCAGCACCTCGGGACAGGTGGGCCAAGGGATGCAGTATTTT. This codes for CASTSGQVGQGMQYF.

This clonotype was counted at least ten times. This sequence joins TRBV11-2 and TRBJ1-1; D might be TRBD1 (6 bases). Germline CDR1 and CDR2: SGHAT and FQNNGV. V lost 2 bases and J lost 0, with 10 bases in between. CDR3 length: 15 amino acids. CDR3 amino acids: CASSLMGAMNTEAFF. In nucleotides, the CDR3 is TGTGCCAGCAGCTTAATGGGGGCGATGAACACTGAAGCTTTCTTT.

As regards this clonotype: Since a much larger clone is just one base distant, this may be a read error. The V gene is TRBV19, the J gene TRBJ2-3; no clear D. V lost 4 bases to trimming and J lost 10 bases, with 12 bases between them. The CDR3 is made up of 12 amino acids. Germline loops: CDR1 LNHDA, CDR2 SQIVND (reference sequence). The CDR3 DNA reads TGTGCCAGTAGTAATTATAGACATCCGCAGTATTTT. Encoded protein: CASSNYRHPQYF.

The chain has TRBV7-3 and TRBJ2-1; unclear D gene. Trimming took 2 bases from V and 0 from J, leaving 11 bases between them. Per germline, CDR1 SGHTA and CDR2 FQGTGA. CDR3 length: 16 residues. The CDR3 here is CASSLGHISSYNEQFF. Here the CDR3 DNA reads TGTGCCAGCAGCTTAGGGCATATAAGCTCCTACAATGAGCAGTTCTTC.

This clonotype was detected ten times or more. This chain uses TRBV7-9 with TRBJ1-3; D call uncertain. CDR1 and CDR2 from the germline V gene are SEHNR and FQNEAQ (reference sequence). V was pared by 2 bases and J by 4 bases, with 12 bases between. This CDR3 has 15 amino acids. The CDR3 is CASSLRQGLGNTIYF. The CDR3 DNA reads TGTGCCAGCAGCTTACGGCAAGGCCTCGGAAACACCATATATTTT. The entire variable domain, with the rest obtained from reference TRBV7-9 and TRBJ1-3, is as follows: DTGVSQNPRHKITKRGQNVTFRCDPISEHNRLYWYRQTLGQGPEFLTYFQNEAQLEKSRLLSDRFSAERPKGSFSTLEIQRTEQGDSAMYLCASSLRQGLGNTIYFGEGSWLTVV.

This clonotype was observed many times. This chain joins TRBV5-1 and TRBJ2-1; weak D call: TRBD1 (5 bases). Germline CDR1 reads SGHRS; CDR2 reads YFSETQ. CDR3 length: 15 amino acids. V lost 0 bases and J 0 bases, leaving 7 bases between the germline ends. In DNA, the CDR3 is TGCGCCAGCAGCTTGGTAGACAGCTCCTACAATGAGCAGTTCTTC. This encodes CASSLVDSSYNEQFF.

This clonotype appeared many times. The chain carries TRBV29-1 and TRBJ2-1; perhaps D is TRBD1 or TRBD2 (6 bases each). In germline, CDR1 is SQVTM, CDR2 ANQGSEA. The CDR3 is made up of 16 amino acids. Trimming cost V 6 bases and J 0 bases, with 18 bases left between them. The CDR3 DNA follows: TGCAGCGTCGACTTGGACGGGGGCTTCTCCTACAATGAGCAGTTCTTC. Translating it yields CSVDLDGGFSYNEQFF.

This clonotype came up many times. The chain recombines TRBV7-2 with TRBJ2-1; D is perhaps TRBD2 (7 bases). The germline V gene encodes CDR1 SGHTA and CDR2 FQGNSA. With 4 bases removed from V and 7 bases from J, the gap between germline ends came to 14 bases. There are 14 residues in the CDR3. CDR3 nucleotides: TGTGCCAGCAGCTGGGGGGGGCCCGGGAATGAGCAGTTCTTC. It translates to CASSWGGPGNEQFF.

About this clonotype: A much larger clone differs from this one at a single base, so this may be a read error. This rearrangement joins TRBV11-1 to TRBJ2-2, with a possible D match to TRBD1 (5 bases). The CDR3 consists of 17 residues. The V end lost 1 base, the J end lost 2 bases, and 14 bases lay between the germline ends. Germline values: CDR1 SGHAT, CDR2 FQDESV (reference sequence). CDR3 in amino acids: CASSLVFVGLNTGELFF. The CDR3, as DNA: TGTGCCAGCAGCTTAGTTTTCGTGGGGCTCAACACCGGGGAGCTGTTTTTT.